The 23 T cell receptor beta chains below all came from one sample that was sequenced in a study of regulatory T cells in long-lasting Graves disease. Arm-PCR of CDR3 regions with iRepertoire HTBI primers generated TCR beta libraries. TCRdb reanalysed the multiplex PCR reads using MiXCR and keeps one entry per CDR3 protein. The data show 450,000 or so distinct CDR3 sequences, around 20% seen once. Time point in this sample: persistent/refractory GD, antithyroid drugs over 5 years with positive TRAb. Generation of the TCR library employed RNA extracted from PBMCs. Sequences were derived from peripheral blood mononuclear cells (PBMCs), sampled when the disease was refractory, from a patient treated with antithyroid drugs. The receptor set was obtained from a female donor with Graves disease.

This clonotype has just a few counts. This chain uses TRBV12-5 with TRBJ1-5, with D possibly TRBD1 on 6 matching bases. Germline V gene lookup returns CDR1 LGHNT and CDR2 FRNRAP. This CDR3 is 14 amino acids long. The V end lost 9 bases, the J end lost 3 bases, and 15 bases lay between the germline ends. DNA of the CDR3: TGTGCTAGGGGGACACCAAAAGACAATCAGCCCCAGCATTTT. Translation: CARGTPKDNQPQHF.

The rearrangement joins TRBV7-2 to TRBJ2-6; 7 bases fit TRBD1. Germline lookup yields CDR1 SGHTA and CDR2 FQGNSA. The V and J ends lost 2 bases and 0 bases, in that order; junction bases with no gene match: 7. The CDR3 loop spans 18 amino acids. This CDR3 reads CASSLRGPASSGANVLTF. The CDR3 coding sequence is TGTGCCAGCAGCTTAAGGGGGCCAGCTAGCTCTGGGGCCAACGTCCTGACTTTC.

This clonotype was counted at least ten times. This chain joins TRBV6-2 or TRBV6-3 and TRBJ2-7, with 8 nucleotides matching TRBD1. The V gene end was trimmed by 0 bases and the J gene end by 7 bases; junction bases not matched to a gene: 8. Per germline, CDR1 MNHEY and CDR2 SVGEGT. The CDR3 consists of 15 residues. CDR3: CASSYSRGQGGEQYF. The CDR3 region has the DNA TGTGCCAGCAGTTACTCGAGAGGACAGGGCGGGGAGCAGTACTTC.

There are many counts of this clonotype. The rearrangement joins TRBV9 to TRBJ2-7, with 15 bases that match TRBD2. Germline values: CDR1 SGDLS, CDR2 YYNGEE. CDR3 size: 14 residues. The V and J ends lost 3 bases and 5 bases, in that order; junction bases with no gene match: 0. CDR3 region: CASSGTSGRDEQYF. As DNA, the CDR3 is TGTGCCAGCAGCGGGACTAGCGGGAGGGACGAGCAGTACTTC.

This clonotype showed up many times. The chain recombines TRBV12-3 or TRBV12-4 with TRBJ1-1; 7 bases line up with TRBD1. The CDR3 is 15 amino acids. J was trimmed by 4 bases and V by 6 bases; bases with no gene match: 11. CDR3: CASRKTGSRVTEAFF. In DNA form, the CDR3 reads TGTGCCAGCAGAAAGACAGGGTCAAGGGTCACTGAAGCTTTCTTT.

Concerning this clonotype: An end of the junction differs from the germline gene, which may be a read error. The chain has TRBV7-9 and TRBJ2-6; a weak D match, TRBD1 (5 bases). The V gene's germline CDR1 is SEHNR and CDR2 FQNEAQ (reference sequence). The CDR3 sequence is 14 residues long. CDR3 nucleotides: TGTGCCGGCAGCTTAGCAGGGTACACCAACGTCCTGACTTTC. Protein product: CAGSLAGYTNVLTF.

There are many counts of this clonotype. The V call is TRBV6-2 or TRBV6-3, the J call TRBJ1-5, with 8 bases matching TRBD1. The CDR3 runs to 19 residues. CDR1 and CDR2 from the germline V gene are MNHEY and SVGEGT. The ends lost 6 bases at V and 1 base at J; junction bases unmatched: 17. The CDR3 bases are TGTGCCAGCAGGACCGGCGGTGGTGGGACAGGCGCGAGCAATCAGCCCCAGCATTTT. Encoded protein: CASRTGGGGTGASNQPQHF.

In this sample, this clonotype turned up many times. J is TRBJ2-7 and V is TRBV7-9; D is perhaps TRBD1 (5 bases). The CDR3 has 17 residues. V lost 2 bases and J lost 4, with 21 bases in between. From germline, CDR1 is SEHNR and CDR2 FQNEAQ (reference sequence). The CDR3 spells CASSLSSDQGLTYEQYF. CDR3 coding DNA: TGTGCCAGCAGCTTATCGTCAGATCAGGGTCTTACTTACGAGCAGTACTTC.

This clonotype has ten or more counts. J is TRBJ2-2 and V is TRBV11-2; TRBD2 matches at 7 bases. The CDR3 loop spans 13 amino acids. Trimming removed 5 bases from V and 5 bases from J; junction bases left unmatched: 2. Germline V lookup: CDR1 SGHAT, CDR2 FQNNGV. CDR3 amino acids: CASSRGVTGELFF. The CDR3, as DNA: TGTGCCAGCAGCCGGGGGGTAACCGGGGAGCTGTTTTTT.

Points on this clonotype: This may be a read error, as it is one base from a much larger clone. CDR3 residues: CASSGGAVGYGYTF. CDR3 sequence (DNA): TGTGCCAGCAGCGGGGGGGCTGTGGGCTATGGCTACACCTTC. The chain recombines TRBV7-8 with TRBJ1-2; a weak D match, TRBD1 (6 bases). This CDR3 has 14 residues. From germline, CDR1 is SGHVS and CDR2 FQNEAQ. The V and J ends lost 5 bases and 4 bases respectively, with 14 bases between them.

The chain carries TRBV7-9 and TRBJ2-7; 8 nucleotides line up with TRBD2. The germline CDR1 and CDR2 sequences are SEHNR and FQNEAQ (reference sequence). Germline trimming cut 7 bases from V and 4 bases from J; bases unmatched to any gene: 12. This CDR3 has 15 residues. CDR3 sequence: CASTLPTAGEYEQYF. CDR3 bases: TGTGCCAGCACTCTACCGACAGCGGGAGAATACGAGCAGTACTTC.

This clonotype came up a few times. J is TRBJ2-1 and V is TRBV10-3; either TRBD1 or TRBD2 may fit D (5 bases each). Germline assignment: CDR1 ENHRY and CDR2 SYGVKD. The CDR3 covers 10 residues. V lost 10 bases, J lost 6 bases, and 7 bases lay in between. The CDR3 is CATGGNEQFF. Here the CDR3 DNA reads TGTGCCACTGGGGGCAATGAGCAGTTCTTC.

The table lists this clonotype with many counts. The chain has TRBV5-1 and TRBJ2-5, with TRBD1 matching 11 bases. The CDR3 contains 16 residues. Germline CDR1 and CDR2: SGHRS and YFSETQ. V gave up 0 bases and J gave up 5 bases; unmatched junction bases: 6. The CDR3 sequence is CASSLAGQGAGETQYF. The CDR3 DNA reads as TGCGCCAGCAGCTTGGCTGGACAGGGGGCTGGCGAGACCCAGTACTTC.

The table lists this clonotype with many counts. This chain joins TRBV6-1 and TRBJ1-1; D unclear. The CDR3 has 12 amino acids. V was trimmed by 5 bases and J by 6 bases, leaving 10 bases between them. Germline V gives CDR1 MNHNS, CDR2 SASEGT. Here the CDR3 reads CASSRDTAEAFF. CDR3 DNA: TGTGCCAGCAGTCGAGACACCGCTGAAGCTTTCTTT.

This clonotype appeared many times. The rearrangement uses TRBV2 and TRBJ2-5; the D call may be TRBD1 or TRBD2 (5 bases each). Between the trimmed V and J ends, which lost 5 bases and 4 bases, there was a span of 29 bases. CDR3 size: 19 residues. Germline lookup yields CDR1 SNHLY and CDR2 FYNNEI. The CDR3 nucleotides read TGTGCCAGCAGTATGTGGCGCCACCGGGAAGGGGAGTTGGGAGAGACCCAGTACTTC. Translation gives CASSMWRHREGELGETQYF.

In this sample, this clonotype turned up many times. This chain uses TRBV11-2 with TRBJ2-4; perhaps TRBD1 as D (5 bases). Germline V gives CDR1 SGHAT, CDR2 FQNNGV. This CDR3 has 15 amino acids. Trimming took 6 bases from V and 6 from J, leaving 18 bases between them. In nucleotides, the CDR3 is TGTGCCAGCAGGACCTGGGGAAGGGGTAGAAACATTCAGTACTTC. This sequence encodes CASRTWGRGRNIQYF.

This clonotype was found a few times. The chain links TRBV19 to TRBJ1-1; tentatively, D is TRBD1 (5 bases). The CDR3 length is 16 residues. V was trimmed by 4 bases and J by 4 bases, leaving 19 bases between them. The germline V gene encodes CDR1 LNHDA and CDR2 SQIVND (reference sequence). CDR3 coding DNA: TGTGCCAGTAGTACCCTCGCCCCGTCGGGGGGCACTGAAGCTTTCTTT. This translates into CASSTLAPSGGTEAFF.

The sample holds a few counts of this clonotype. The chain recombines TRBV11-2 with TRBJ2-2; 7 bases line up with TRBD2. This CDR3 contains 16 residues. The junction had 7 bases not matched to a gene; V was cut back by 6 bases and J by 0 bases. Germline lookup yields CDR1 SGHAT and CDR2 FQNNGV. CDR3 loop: CASRKISGTNTGELFF. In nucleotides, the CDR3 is TGTGCCAGCAGAAAAATCAGCGGGACGAACACCGGGGAGCTGTTTTTT.

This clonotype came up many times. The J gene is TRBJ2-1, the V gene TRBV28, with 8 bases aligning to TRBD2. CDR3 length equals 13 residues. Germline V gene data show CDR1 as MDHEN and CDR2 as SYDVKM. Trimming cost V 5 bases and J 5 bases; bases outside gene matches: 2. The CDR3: CASSTAGDNEQFF. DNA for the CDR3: TGTGCCAGCAGTACAGCGGGAGACAATGAGCAGTTCTTC.

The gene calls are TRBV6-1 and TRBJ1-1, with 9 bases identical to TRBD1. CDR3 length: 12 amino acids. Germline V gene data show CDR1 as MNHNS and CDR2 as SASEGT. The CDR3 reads CATGGAATEAFF. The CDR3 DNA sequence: TGTGCGACAGGGGGGGCGGCCACTGAAGCTTTCTTT.

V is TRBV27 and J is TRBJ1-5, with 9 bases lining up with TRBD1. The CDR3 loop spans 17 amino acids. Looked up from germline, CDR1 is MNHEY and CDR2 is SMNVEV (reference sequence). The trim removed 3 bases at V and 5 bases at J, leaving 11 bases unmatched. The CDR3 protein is CASSLGEPGQGHQPQHF. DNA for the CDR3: TGTGCCAGCAGTTTGGGGGAACCGGGACAGGGTCATCAGCCCCAGCATTTT.

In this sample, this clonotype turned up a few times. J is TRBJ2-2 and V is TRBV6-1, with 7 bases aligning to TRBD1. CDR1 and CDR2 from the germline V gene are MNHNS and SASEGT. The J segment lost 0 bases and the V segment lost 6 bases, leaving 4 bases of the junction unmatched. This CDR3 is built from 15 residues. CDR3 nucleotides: TGTGCCAGCAGCCGACAGGGCTCGAACACCGGGGAGCTGTTTTTT. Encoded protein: CASSRQGSNTGELFF.

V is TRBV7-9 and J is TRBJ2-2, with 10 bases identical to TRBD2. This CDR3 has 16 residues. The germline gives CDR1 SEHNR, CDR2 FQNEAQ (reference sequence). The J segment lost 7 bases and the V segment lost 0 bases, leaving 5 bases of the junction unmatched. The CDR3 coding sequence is TGTGCCAGCAGCTTAGCAGCGGGAGGGCCTGGCGGGGAGCTGTTTTTT. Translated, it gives CASSLAAGGPGGELFF.